The subject of this entry is one T cell receptor beta chain. Its matching antigen is unknown. The data are from a study of T cell responses to AZD1222 COVID-19 vaccine. The germline V and J ends were trimmed by 5 bases and 11 bases, with 25 bases remaining between them. CDR1 and CDR2 from the germline V gene are SQVTM and ANQGSEA. The CDR3 loop spans 15 amino acids. Assay used: immunoSEQ multiplex PCR; TCRdb lists only in-frame clones, some missing. The sample has about 140,000 clones, just over 90% seen once; the top ten hold more than 3%. Study-wide findings and caveats: Baseline serology detected seropositivity in only 5 or 6 AZD1222 recipients. Repertoires were sampled only after the peak T cell response. Rises in breadth and depth of Spike-specific TCRs came after two AZD1222 doses.

The sequence came from an adult in good health. The material was peripheral blood, obtained on day 0 of AZD1222 vaccination. The chain joins TRBV29-1 to TRBJ1-5; D is unclear. The CDR3 DNA follows: TGCAGCGTTTCAACCAGGTGGGGTCCGGAATCAGCCCAGCATTTT. Translation gives CSVSTRWGPESAQHF.